These 23 T cell receptor beta chains came from one sample sequenced in a study of cytomegalovirus exposure and HLA in healthy donors. PCR was performed using 60 Vbeta and 13 Jbeta primers. Sequenced by immunoSEQ multiplex PCR; TCRdb stores in-frame clones only, minus some. The record lists roughly 100,000 clones, of which the ten most abundant hold about 16%. Material for sequencing was PBMCs. The receptors were sampled from a man between 50 and 59 years old in good health and CMV-seropositive.

The chain joins TRBV9 to TRBJ2-4, with 13 nucleotides matching TRBD2. The trim removed 4 bases at V and 6 bases at J, leaving 7 bases unmatched. This CDR3 is built from 16 residues. CDR1 and CDR2 from the germline V gene are SGDLS and YYNGEE. The CDR3 region is CASSPTSGRTLNIQYF. For the CDR3, the DNA is TGTGCCAGCAGCCCGACTAGCGGGAGGACCTTAAACATTCAGTACTTC. Full variable domain (rest looked up from reference TRBV9 and TRBJ2-4): DSGVTQTPKHLITATGQRVTLRCSPRSGDLSVYWYQQSLDQGLQFLIQYYNGEERAKGNILERFSAQQFPDLHSELNLSSLELGDSALYFCASSPTSGRTLNIQYFGAGTRLSVL.

This chain joins TRBV19 and TRBJ1-4; 7 bases agree with TRBD1. Germline V CDR1 and CDR2: LNHDA, SQIVND (reference sequence). The J segment lost 11 bases and the V segment lost 1 base, leaving 16 bases of the junction unmatched. This CDR3 contains 17 residues. CDR3 sequence reads: CASSIGLGQTGMKKLFF. The CDR3, as DNA: TGTGCCAGTAGTATAGGTCTCGGACAGACAGGGATGAAGAAACTGTTTTTT.

The rearrangement joins TRBV7-8 to TRBJ2-5, with TRBD1 matching 9 bases. The CDR3 covers 14 residues. The J segment lost 5 bases and the V segment lost 5 bases, leaving 6 bases of the junction unmatched. Germline assignment: CDR1 SGHVS and CDR2 FQNEAQ. The CDR3 DNA sequence: TGTGCCAGCAGCCGCCGGGACAGGGTTGAGACCCAGTACTTC. It specifies CASSRRDRVETQYF.

The rearrangement uses TRBV28 and TRBJ1-5; D unresolved. CDR3 length: 15 residues. The germline gives CDR1 MDHEN, CDR2 SYDVKM. V was pared by 5 bases and J by 0 bases, with 11 bases between. The CDR3, as DNA: TGTGCCAGCAGTGCCCTACGAGGTAGCAATCAGCCCCAGCATTTT. Protein sequence: CASSALRGSNQPQHF. Combining the CDR3 with reference TRBV28 and TRBJ1-5 gives the whole variable domain DVKVTQSSRYLVKRTGEKVFLECVQDMDHENMFWYRQDPGLGLRLIYFSYDVKMKEKGDIPEGYSVSREKKERFSLILESASTNQTSMYLCASSALRGSNQPQHFGDGTRLSIL.

The rearrangement links TRBV11-3 to TRBJ1-2; 9 nucleotides match TRBD1. With V trimmed by 4 bases and J by 4 bases, 10 bases remained unmatched. CDR3 length: 16 residues. CDR1 is SGHNT, CDR2 YENEEA, per germline. The CDR3: CASSSRGGQGRYGYTF. CDR3 in DNA: TGTGCCAGCAGCTCAAGGGGGGGACAGGGCCGCTATGGCTACACCTTC.

This rearrangement joins TRBV2 to TRBJ2-2; TRBD2 matches at 12 bases. In germline, CDR1 is SNHLY, CDR2 FYNNEI. V was pared by 8 bases and J by 5 bases, with 3 bases of the junction left unmatched. The CDR3 has 14 residues. The CDR3 loop is CASSSGRATGELFF. The CDR3 nucleotides are TGTGCCAGCTCTAGCGGGAGGGCAACCGGGGAGCTGTTTTTT.

The chain is built from TRBV30 and TRBJ2-1, with D perhaps TRBD1 (6 bases). This CDR3 comprises 13 residues. In germline, CDR1 is GTSNPN, CDR2 SVGIG (reference sequence). V lost 2 bases to trimming and J lost 6 bases, with 11 bases between them. CDR3: CAWSRGSTNEQFF. The CDR3 bases are TGTGCCTGGAGTAGGGGGAGTACCAATGAGCAGTTCTTC.

The genes are TRBV2 and TRBJ2-7; 15 nucleotides agree with TRBD2. The CDR3 runs to 15 residues. CDR1 SNHLY and CDR2 FYNNEI come from the germline V gene. The V segment lost 6 bases and the J segment 7 bases; nucleotides outside the gene matches: 7. The CDR3 bases are TGTGCCAGCAGAGGACTAGCGGGAGGGCCGGGGGAGCAGTACTTC. Protein sequence: CASRGLAGGPGEQYF.

The rearrangement links TRBV6-6 to TRBJ2-7; 10 nucleotides match TRBD2. The V segment lost 7 bases and the J segment 2 bases; nucleotides outside the gene matches: 5. Per the germline V gene, CDR1 is MNHNY and CDR2 is SVGAGI (reference sequence). CDR3 size: 14 residues. This CDR3 is CASTRTSGTYEQYF. CDR3 nucleotide sequence: TGTGCCAGCACCCGGACTAGCGGAACCTACGAGCAGTACTTC.

This sequence joins TRBV6-5 and TRBJ2-1; 12 bases line up with TRBD2. The CDR3 covers 15 residues. The germline gives CDR1 MNHEY, CDR2 SVGAGI. The J segment lost 7 bases and the V segment lost 2 bases, leaving 3 bases of the junction unmatched. The chain's CDR3 is CASSYALAGGNEQFF. The CDR3 DNA sequence: TGTGCCAGCAGTTACGCACTAGCGGGAGGAAATGAGCAGTTCTTC.

The chain has TRBV6-5 and TRBJ2-1; D is unresolved. V dropped 4 bases and J dropped 5 bases, with 3 bases sitting between them. The CDR3 loop spans 11 amino acids. Germline lookup yields CDR1 MNHEY and CDR2 SVGAGI. The CDR3 coding sequence is TGTGCCAGCAGTTGGCACAATGAGCAGTTCTTC. It specifies CASSWHNEQFF.

This sequence joins TRBV4-3 and TRBJ2-1, with 11 bases fitting TRBD2. The CDR3 extends over 17 amino acids. V was clipped by 1 base and J by 9 bases; unmatched bases: 11. CDR1 is LGHNA, CDR2 YSLEER, per germline. The DNA for the CDR3 is TGCGCCAGCAGCCAAGCCCTAGCGGGAGGTCTTTCGGGTGAGCAGTTCTTC. Its protein is CASSQALAGGLSGEQFF.

This sequence joins TRBV4-3 and TRBJ1-3; D may be TRBD1 (5 bases). V was shortened by 0 bases and J by 0 bases, with 9 bases between the two germline ends. Looked up from germline, CDR1 is LGHNA and CDR2 is YSLEER. The CDR3 has 16 amino acids. The CDR3 DNA follows: TGCGCCAGCAGCCAAGAGACAGCACACTCTGGAAACACCATATATTTT. It is translated as CASSQETAHSGNTIYF.

The chain combines TRBV14 with TRBJ2-7; 8 bases map to TRBD2. The J segment lost 0 bases and the V segment lost 4 bases, leaving 5 bases of the junction unmatched. The CDR3 consists of 15 residues. CDR1 and CDR2 (germline): SGHDN, FVKESK. CDR3 residues: CASSRLAWSSYEQYF. CDR3 sequence (DNA): TGTGCCAGCAGCCGACTAGCGTGGAGCTCCTACGAGCAGTACTTC.

The chain couples TRBV4-3 to TRBJ1-1; weak D call: TRBD1 (5 bases). The germline V and J ends were trimmed by 0 bases and 4 bases, with 15 bases remaining between them. CDR3 length equals 16 residues. The germline V gene has CDR1 LGHNA and CDR2 YSLEER. The CDR3 DNA sequence: TGCGCCAGCAGCCAAGATTTCGGGCAGGGAGGCACTGAAGCTTTCTTT. It codes for CASSQDFGQGGTEAFF.

Notes on this clone: An end of the junction does not agree with germline; a read error may underlie this. The chain links TRBV7-7 to TRBJ2-5; possible D gene TRBD1, 8 bases. Per the germline V gene, CDR1 is SSHAT and CDR2 is FNYEAQ (reference sequence). The CDR3 is made up of 13 amino acids. The DNA of the CDR3 is TGTGCTAGCAGCCCGACAGGGGAGGGGACCCAGTACTTC. Translation: CASSPTGEGTQYF.

The CDR3 DNA reads as TGTGCCAGCAGCCCCGGACAGCTTAACTATGGCTACACCTTC. Translating it yields CASSPGQLNYGYTF. This chain connects TRBV9 to TRBJ1-2, with a weak D call TRBD1 (6 bases). Per the germline V gene, CDR1 is SGDLS and CDR2 is YYNGEE. V was shortened by 4 bases and J by 1 base, with 11 bases between the two germline ends. The length of the CDR3 is 14 residues.

The chain is built from TRBV28 and TRBJ2-6; D gene ambiguous. Looked up from germline, CDR1 is MDHEN and CDR2 is SYDVKM. V lost 9 bases and J lost 0, with 12 bases in between. CDR3 length: 15 residues. In DNA form, the CDR3 reads TGTGCCAGTGGTTGGCCCAGCTCTGGGGCCAACGTCCTGACTTTC. As protein: CASGWPSSGANVLTF. Supplemented by reference TRBV28 and TRBJ2-6, the full variable domain reads DVKVTQSSRYLVKRTGEKVFLECVQDMDHENMFWYRQDPGLGLRLIYFSYDVKMKEKGDIPEGYSVSREKKERFSLILESASTNQTSMYLCASGWPSSGANVLTFGAGSRLTVL.

The V call is TRBV4-1, the J call TRBJ1-2; tentatively, D is TRBD1 (6 bases). Trimming stripped 4 bases from V and 7 bases from J, with 19 bases between. The CDR3 extends over 15 amino acids. Germline assignment: CDR1 MGHRA and CDR2 YSYEKL. The CDR3 nucleotides read TGCGCCAGCAGCCCCCGGGACACCCTCCGAGGTGGCTACACCTTC. Amino acid sequence: CASSPRDTLRGGYTF.

The gene calls are TRBV5-6 and TRBJ2-6; 7 positions match TRBD1. CDR1 SGHDT and CDR2 YYEEEE come from the germline V gene. This CDR3 comprises 17 residues. V lost 2 bases and J lost 0; bases outside the gene matches: 5. CDR3 DNA sequence: TGTGCCAGCAGCTTCGGACAGGACAGCTCTGGGGCCAACGTCCTGACTTTC. It specifies CASSFGQDSSGANVLTF. Variable domain in full (rest from reference TRBV5-6 and TRBJ2-6): DAGVTQSPTHLIKTRGQQVTLRCSPKSGHDTVSWYQQALGQGPQFIFQYYEEEERQRGNFPDRFSGHQFPNYSSELNVNALLLGDSALYLCASSFGQDSSGANVLTFGAGSRLTVL.

The CDR3 DNA is TGTGCCAGCTCACCAGTGGGAGGGTCCAATGAGCAGTTCTTC. This codes for CASSPVGGSNEQFF. The J gene is TRBJ2-1, the V gene TRBV18; 7 bases match TRBD2. This CDR3 is built from 14 residues. V was clipped by 2 bases and J by 6 bases; unmatched bases: 4. CDR1 and CDR2 from the germline V gene are KGHSH and LQKENI. The entire variable domain, with the rest obtained from reference TRBV18 and TRBJ2-1, is as follows: NAGVMQNPRHLVRRRGQEARLRCSPMKGHSHVYWYRQLPEEGLKFMVYLQKENIIDESGMPKERFSAEFPKEGPSILRIQQVVRGDSAAYFCASSPVGGSNEQFFGPGTRLTVL.

The chain joins TRBV2 to TRBJ1-1; 8 nucleotides line up with TRBD1. V gave up 4 bases and J gave up 2 bases; unmatched junction bases: 3. The germline gives CDR1 SNHLY, CDR2 FYNNEI. The CDR3 consists of 14 residues. Here the CDR3 DNA reads TGTGCCAGCAGTGGCGGACAGGGCAACACTGAAGCTTTCTTT. It translates to CASSGGQGNTEAFF.

The chain recombines TRBV6-1 with TRBJ1-5; D is unresolved. Germline-derived CDR1 and CDR2 are MNHNS and SASEGT. The germline V and J ends were trimmed by 8 bases and 6 bases, with 14 bases remaining between them. There are 13 residues in the CDR3. Here the CDR3 DNA reads TGTGCCAGCGCCGGGAGCGGGTTTCAGCCCCAGCATTTT. Its translation: CASAGSGFQPQHF.